The 18 T cell receptor beta chains reported below all come from one sample, sequenced in a study of PD-1 blockade in classical Hodgkin lymphoma. The assay was immunoSEQ multiplex PCR, and TCRdb's table has in-frame clones only and misses some. The profile shows roughly 20,000 clones, around four fifths of them singletons. Indicated time point: cycle 4 day 1 (C4D1), after more than 5 weeks of nivolumab. Each patient relapsed following autologous stem cell transplantation, and prior brentuximab vedotin exposure differed. Isolated CD8+ T cells were derived from thawed PBMCs through magnetic negative selection. This specimen consisted of CD8+ T cells from blood, obtained before the fourth cycle of nivolumab. The receptor set was obtained from a human donor with classical Hodgkin lymphoma.

This chain connects TRBV6-5 to TRBJ2-1; tentatively, D is TRBD2 (6 bases). The CDR3 contains 13 residues. Germline CDR1 reads MNHEY; CDR2 reads SVGAGI. V lost 1 base and J lost 9, with 10 bases in between. Here the CDR3 reads CASSYLAASEQFF. CDR3 DNA: TGTGCCAGCAGTTACTTAGCGGCGAGTGAGCAGTTCTTC.

The chain uses TRBV6-5 and TRBJ2-7, with TRBD2 as a possible D gene (6 bases). Trimming shortened V by 3 bases and J by 2 bases, and 11 bases separated the two germline ends. In germline, CDR1 is MNHEY, CDR2 SVGAGI. The CDR3 totals 14 residues. This CDR3 reads CASSYGLFTYEQYF. DNA of the CDR3: TGTGCCAGCAGTTATGGACTATTCACCTACGAGCAGTACTTC.

This chain links TRBV6-5 with TRBJ1-3; D gene ambiguous. This CDR3 comprises 15 residues. V shed 11 bases and J shed 4 bases, with 21 bases lying between them. The germline V gene has CDR1 MNHEY and CDR2 SVGAGI. DNA for the CDR3: TGTGCCGCACCTCATCCCAGAATAAGGGGAAACACCATATATTTT. Translating gives CAAPHPRIRGNTIYF.

The chain is built from TRBV5-1 and TRBJ1-1; D is ambiguous. Per the germline V gene, CDR1 is SGHRS and CDR2 is YFSETQ. The ends were cut back, 5 bases at V and 5 bases at J, with 7 bases in the middle. This CDR3 has 11 amino acids. The CDR3 nucleotides read TGCGCCAGCAGAGGAGTTACTGAAGCTTTCTTT. This codes for CASRGVTEAFF.

J is TRBJ2-1 and V is TRBV5-4, with D perhaps assigned TRBD1 or TRBD2 (5 bases each). V dropped 4 bases and J dropped 5 bases, with 19 bases sitting between them. The CDR3 sequence is 16 residues long. From germline, CDR1 is SGHNT and CDR2 YYREEE (reference sequence). As DNA, the CDR3 is TGTGCCAGCAGCCCCTTGGGCAGGGCGGGCCACAATGAGCAGTTCTTC. Translated: CASSPLGRAGHNEQFF.

This chain joins TRBV9 and TRBJ1-2; TRBD1 matches 7 bases. The J segment lost 5 bases and the V segment lost 0 bases, leaving 22 bases of the junction unmatched. In germline, CDR1 is SGDLS, CDR2 YYNGEE. The length of the CDR3 is 20 residues. The CDR3 sequence is CASSVEGGTGTVTNPYGYTF. The CDR3 DNA reads TGTGCCAGCAGCGTAGAGGGAGGAACCGGGACAGTGACCAATCCATATGGCTACACCTTC.

The genes are TRBV19 and TRBJ1-2, with D unresolved. Looked up from germline, CDR1 is LNHDA and CDR2 is SQIVND (reference sequence). This CDR3 has 14 amino acids. V lost 6 bases and J lost 3, with 14 bases in between. CDR3 sequence: CASRGWGSHYGYTF. The DNA of the CDR3 is TGTGCCAGTAGGGGATGGGGTTCTCACTATGGCTACACCTTC.

V is TRBV5-1 and J is TRBJ2-4; D is perhaps TRBD2 (5 bases). The germline V and J ends were trimmed by 0 bases and 6 bases, with 7 bases remaining between them. Germline loops: CDR1 SGHRS, CDR2 YFSETQ. This CDR3 has 13 residues. CDR3 nucleotides: TGCGCCAGCAGCTTGGACAGCGGAAACATTCAGTACTTC. Translation: CASSLDSGNIQYF.

The chain links TRBV2 to TRBJ2-7, with D uncertain. Trimming cost V 7 bases and J 1 base, with 8 bases left between them. This CDR3 spans 12 amino acids. CDR1 SNHLY and CDR2 FYNNEI come from the germline V gene. The CDR3 loop reads CASMDESYEQYF. The DNA for the CDR3 is TGTGCCAGCATGGACGAGTCCTACGAGCAGTACTTC.

This clone was recorded only once. In DNA, the CDR3 is TGTGCCAGCAGCTTAACGAAAGGCGGATGGTACGAGCAGTACTTC. Protein sequence: CASSLTKGGWYEQYF. The rearrangement links TRBV7-8 to TRBJ2-7; D is unresolved. There are 15 residues in the CDR3. Per germline, CDR1 SGHVS and CDR2 FQNEAQ. Trimming cost V 2 bases and J 4 bases, with 15 bases left between them.

The rearrangement uses TRBV11-2 and TRBJ2-7; no firm D call. The germline V gene has CDR1 SGHAT and CDR2 FQNNGV. CDR3 length: 12 residues. Trimming took 5 bases from V and 1 from J, leaving 6 bases between them. CDR3 amino acids: CASSRWSYEQYF. The CDR3 DNA sequence: TGTGCCAGCAGCCGATGGTCCTACGAGCAGTACTTC.

This clone has only a few counts. This rearrangement joins TRBV9 to TRBJ1-2; 8 nucleotides match TRBD1. The CDR3 extends over 16 amino acids. Germline V lookup: CDR1 SGDLS, CDR2 YYNGEE. V shed 1 base, J shed 6 bases, and the junction held 11 bases outside the gene matches. Written as DNA, the CDR3 is TGTGCCAGCAGCGTAAACCCTCAGACAGGGGTCCATGGCTACACCTTC. It codes for CASSVNPQTGVHGYTF.

DNA of the CDR3: TGTGCCAGCAGCGATGGAGGGGTTCACGCTTTCTTT. Residues: CASSDGGVHAFF. The chain is built from TRBV7-9 and TRBJ1-1, with D perhaps TRBD1 (5 bases). V was cut by 5 bases and J by 11 bases, with 15 bases left in between. This CDR3 comprises 12 residues. The germline CDR1 and CDR2 sequences are SEHNR and FQNEAQ (reference sequence). The full variable domain, its missing parts supplied by reference TRBV7-9 and TRBJ1-1, is DTGVSQNPRHKITKRGQNVTFRCDPISEHNRLYWYRQTLGQGPEFLTYFQNEAQLEKSRLLSDRFSAERPKGSFSTLEIQRTEQGDSAMYLCASSDGGVHAFFGQGTRLTVV.

This chain joins TRBV29-1 and TRBJ1-2; D is undetermined. CDR1 SQVTM and CDR2 ANQGSEA come from the germline V gene. This CDR3 has 13 residues. V lost 3 bases to trimming and J lost 2 bases, with 10 bases between them. Here the CDR3 reads CSVDLGGNYGYTF. CDR3 in DNA: TGCAGCGTTGATCTGGGTGGGAACTATGGCTACACCTTC.

The genes are TRBV19 and TRBJ1-2, with TRBD1 matching over 7 bases. V was clipped by 5 bases and J by 0 bases; unmatched bases: 9. Germline V lookup: CDR1 LNHDA, CDR2 SQIVND (reference sequence). The length of the CDR3 is 16 residues. CDR3 region: CASSWTGQGANYGYTF. CDR3 sequence (DNA): TGTGCCAGTAGTTGGACCGGGCAGGGGGCTAACTATGGCTACACCTTC.

The chain joins TRBV19 to TRBJ1-2; tentative D call: TRBD1 (6 bases). The CDR3 extends over 13 amino acids. Trimming took 2 bases from V and 6 from J, leaving 10 bases between them. Germline values: CDR1 LNHDA, CDR2 SQIVND (reference sequence). CDR3 protein: CASSIYRAHGYTF. As DNA, the CDR3 is TGTGCCAGTAGTATATACAGGGCCCATGGCTACACCTTC. The full variable domain, rest sourced from reference TRBV19 and TRBJ1-2, is DGGITQSPKYLFRKEGQNVTLSCEQNLNHDAMYWYRQDPGQGLRLIYYSQIVNDFQKGDIAEGYSVSREKKESFPLTVTSAQKNPTAFYLCASSIYRAHGYTFGSGTRLTVV.

The chain couples TRBV15 to TRBJ1-3, with D unresolved. Per germline, CDR1 LNHNV and CDR2 YYDKDF (reference sequence). V was shortened by 4 bases and J by 0 bases, with 10 bases between the two germline ends. This CDR3 region has 15 residues. The CDR3 protein is CATSTRSYSGNTIYF. Written as DNA, the CDR3 is TGTGCCACCAGCACCAGGTCCTACTCTGGAAACACCATATATTTT.

This rearrangement joins TRBV5-8 to TRBJ2-1; D is ambiguous. The CDR3 is 16 residues long. V was cut by 1 base and J by 0 bases, with 11 bases left in between. Looked up from germline, CDR1 is SGHTS and CDR2 is YDEGEE. As DNA, the CDR3 is TGTGCCAGCAGCTTGAGTTCCACTCCCTCCTACAATGAGCAGTTCTTC. This gives the protein CASSLSSTPSYNEQFF.